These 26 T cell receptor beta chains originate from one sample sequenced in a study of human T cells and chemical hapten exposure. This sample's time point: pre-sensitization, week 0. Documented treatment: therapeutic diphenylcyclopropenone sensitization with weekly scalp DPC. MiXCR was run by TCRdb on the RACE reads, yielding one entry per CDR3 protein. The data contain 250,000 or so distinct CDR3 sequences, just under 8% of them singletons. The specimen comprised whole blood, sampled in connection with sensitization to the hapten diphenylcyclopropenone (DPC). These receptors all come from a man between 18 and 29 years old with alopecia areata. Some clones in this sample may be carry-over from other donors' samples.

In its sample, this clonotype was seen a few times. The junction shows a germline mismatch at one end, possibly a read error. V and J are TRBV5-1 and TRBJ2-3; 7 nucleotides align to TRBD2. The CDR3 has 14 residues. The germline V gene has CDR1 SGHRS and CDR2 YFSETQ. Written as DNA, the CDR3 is TGCGCCAGCAGATTGGGGACTACCACAGATACGCAGTATTTT. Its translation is CASRLGTTTDTQYF.

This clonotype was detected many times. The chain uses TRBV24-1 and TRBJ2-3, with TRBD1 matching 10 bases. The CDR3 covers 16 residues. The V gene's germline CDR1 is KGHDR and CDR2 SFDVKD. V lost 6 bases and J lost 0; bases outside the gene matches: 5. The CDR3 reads CATSPGDRGSTDTQYF. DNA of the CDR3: TGTGCCACCAGTCCGGGGGACAGGGGAAGCACAGATACGCAGTATTTT.

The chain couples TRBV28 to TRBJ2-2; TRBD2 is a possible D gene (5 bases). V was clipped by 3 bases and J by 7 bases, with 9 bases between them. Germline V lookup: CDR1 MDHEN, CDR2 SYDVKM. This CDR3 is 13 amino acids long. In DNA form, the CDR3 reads TGTGCCAGCAGTTTGGCTAGCCACGGGGAGCTGTTTTTT. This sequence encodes CASSLASHGELFF.

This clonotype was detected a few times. The CDR3 DNA reads as TGCAGCGCCAGGAGCGGACAGGGGGCGAATGAGCAGTTCTTC. Translation gives CSARSGQGANEQFF. This chain links TRBV29-1 with TRBJ2-1, with 11 positions matching TRBD1. CDR1 is SQVTM, CDR2 ANQGSEA, per germline. This CDR3 has 14 amino acids. The ends lost 7 bases at V and 7 bases at J; junction bases unmatched: 9.

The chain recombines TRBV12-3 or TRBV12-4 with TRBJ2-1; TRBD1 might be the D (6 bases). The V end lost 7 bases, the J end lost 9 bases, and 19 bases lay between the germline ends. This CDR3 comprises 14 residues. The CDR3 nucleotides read TGTGCCAGCACTCTCGTGGGACATTACGCTGAGCAGTTCTTC. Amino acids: CASTLVGHYAEQFF.

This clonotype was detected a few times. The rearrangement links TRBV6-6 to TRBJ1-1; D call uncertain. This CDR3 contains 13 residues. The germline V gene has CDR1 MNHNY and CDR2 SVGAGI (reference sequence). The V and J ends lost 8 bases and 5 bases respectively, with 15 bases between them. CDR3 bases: TGTGCCAGCCTCGACTGGCGGGAAACTGAAGCTTTCTTT. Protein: CASLDWRETEAFF.

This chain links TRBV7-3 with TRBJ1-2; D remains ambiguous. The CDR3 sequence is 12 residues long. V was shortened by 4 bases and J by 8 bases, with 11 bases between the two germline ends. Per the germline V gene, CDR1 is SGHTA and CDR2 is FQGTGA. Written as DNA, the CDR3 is TGTGCCAGCAGCTCTCCGGGCTGGGGCTACACCTTC. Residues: CASSSPGWGYTF.

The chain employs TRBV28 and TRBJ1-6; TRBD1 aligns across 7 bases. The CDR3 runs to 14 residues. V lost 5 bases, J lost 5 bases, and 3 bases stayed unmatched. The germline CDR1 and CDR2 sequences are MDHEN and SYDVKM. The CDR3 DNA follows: TGTGCCAGCAGTCGGGACAGTAATAATTCACCCCTCCACTTT. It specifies CASSRDSNNSPLHF.

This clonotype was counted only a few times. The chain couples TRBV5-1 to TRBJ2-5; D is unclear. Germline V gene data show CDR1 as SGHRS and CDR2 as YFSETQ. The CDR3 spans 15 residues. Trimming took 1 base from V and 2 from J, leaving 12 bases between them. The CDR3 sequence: CASSLSRADQETQYF. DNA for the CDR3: TGCGCCAGCAGCTTGAGTAGGGCCGATCAAGAGACCCAGTACTTC.

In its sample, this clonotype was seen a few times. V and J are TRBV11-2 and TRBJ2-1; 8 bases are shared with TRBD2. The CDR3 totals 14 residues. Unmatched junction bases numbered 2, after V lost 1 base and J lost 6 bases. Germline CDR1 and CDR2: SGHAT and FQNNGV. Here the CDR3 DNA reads TGTGCCAGCAGCTTAGGGCGGGGGGCCAATGAGCAGTTCTTC. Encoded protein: CASSLGRGANEQFF.

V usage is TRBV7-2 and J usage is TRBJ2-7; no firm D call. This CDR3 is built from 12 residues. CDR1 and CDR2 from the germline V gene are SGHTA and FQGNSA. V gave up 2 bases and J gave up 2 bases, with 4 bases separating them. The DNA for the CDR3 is TGTGCCAGCAGCTTACATGCCTACGAGCAGTACTTC. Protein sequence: CASSLHAYEQYF.

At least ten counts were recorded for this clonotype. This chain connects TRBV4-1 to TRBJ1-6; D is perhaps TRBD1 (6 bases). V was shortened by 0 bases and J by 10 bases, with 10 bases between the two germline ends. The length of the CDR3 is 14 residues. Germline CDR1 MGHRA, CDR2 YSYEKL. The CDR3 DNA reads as TGCGCCAGCAGCCAAGAACAGGGATGGTCACCCCTCCACTTT. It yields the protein CASSQEQGWSPLHF.

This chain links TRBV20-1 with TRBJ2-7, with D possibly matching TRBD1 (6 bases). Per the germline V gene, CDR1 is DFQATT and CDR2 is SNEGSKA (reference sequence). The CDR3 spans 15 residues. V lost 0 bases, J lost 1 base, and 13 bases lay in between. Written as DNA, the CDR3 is TGCAGTGCTAGAGATCGAAACAGGGAATCCTACGAGCAGTACTTC. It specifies CSARDRNRESYEQYF.

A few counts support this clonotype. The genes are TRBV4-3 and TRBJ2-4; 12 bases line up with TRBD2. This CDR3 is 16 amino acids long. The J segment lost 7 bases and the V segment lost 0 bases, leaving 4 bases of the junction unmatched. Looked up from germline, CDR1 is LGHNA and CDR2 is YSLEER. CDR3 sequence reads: CASSQDNLAGGNIQYF. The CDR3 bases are TGCGCCAGCAGCCAAGATAACCTAGCGGGGGGGAACATTCAGTACTTC.

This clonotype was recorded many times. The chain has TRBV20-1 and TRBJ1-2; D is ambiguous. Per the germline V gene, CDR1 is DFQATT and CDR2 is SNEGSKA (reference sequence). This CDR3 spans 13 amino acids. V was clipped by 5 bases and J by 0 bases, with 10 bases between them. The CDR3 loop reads CSAGLMTNYGYTF. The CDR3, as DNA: TGCAGTGCTGGACTAATGACTAACTATGGCTACACCTTC.

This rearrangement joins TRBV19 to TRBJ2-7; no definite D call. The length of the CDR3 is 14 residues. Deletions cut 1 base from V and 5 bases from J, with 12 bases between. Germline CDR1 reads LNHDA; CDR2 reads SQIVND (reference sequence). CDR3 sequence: CASSIGPRSHEQYF. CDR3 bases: TGTGCCAGTAGTATAGGCCCGCGATCCCACGAGCAGTACTTC.

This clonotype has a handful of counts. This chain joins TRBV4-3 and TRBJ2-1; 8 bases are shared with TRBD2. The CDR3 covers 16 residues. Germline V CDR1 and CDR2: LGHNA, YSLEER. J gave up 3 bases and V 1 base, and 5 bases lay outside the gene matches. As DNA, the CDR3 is TGCGCCAGCAGCCAAGGATCCGGGACTAGCTACAATGAGCAGTTCTTC. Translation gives CASSQGSGTSYNEQFF.

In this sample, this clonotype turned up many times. DNA for the CDR3: TGTGCCAGCAGCCATCAGGGGGAATATAATCAGCCCCAGCATTTT. This sequence encodes CASSHQGEYNQPQHF. The V gene is TRBV12-3 or TRBV12-4, the J gene TRBJ1-5, with TRBD1 identical over 7 bases. The CDR3 extends over 15 amino acids. After removal of 6 bases from V and 4 bases from J, the junction contained 9 bases not matched to a gene.

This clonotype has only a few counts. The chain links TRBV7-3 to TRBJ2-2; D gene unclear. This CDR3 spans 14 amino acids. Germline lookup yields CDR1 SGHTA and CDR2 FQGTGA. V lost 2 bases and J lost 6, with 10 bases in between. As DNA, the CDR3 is TGTGCCAGCAGCTTAGATGTGGGCTCCGGGGAGCTGTTTTTT. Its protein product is CASSLDVGSGELFF.

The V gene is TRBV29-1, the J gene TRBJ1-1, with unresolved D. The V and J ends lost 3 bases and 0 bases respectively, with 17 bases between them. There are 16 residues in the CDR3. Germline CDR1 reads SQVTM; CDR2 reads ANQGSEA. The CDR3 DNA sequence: TGCAGCGTTGATGCTGTACGGAGTCCCATGAACACTGAAGCTTTCTTT. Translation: CSVDAVRSPMNTEAFF.

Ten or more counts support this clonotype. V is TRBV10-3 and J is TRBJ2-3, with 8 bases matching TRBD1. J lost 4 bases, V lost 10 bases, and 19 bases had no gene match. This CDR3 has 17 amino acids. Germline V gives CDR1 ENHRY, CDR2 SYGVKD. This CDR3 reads CATSGGAYHRSSDTQYF. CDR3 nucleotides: TGTGCCACCTCAGGGGGCGCATACCATCGTAGCTCAGATACGCAGTATTTT.

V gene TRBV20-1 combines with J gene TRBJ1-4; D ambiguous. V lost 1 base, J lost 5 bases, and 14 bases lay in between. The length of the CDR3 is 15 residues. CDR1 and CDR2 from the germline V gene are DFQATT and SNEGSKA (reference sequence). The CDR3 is CSARAYGRFNEKLFF. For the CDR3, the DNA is TGCAGTGCTAGAGCCTACGGACGATTCAATGAAAAACTGTTTTTT.

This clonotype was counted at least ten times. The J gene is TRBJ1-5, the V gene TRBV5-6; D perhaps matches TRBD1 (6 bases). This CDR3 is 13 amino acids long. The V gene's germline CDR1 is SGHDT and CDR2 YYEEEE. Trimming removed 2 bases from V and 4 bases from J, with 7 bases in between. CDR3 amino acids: CASSFQGNQPQHF. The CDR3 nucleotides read TGTGCCAGCAGCTTCCAGGGGAATCAGCCCCAGCATTTT.

The CDR3 sequence: CASSFGRSSYNSPLHF. CDR3 nucleotides: TGTGCCAGCAGCTTTGGACGAAGCTCCTATAATTCACCCCTCCACTTT. The chain employs TRBV7-2 and TRBJ1-6, with no clear D. V was cut by 3 bases and J by 0 bases, with 9 bases left in between. CDR3 length: 16 amino acids. Germline V gene lookup returns CDR1 SGHTA and CDR2 FQGNSA.

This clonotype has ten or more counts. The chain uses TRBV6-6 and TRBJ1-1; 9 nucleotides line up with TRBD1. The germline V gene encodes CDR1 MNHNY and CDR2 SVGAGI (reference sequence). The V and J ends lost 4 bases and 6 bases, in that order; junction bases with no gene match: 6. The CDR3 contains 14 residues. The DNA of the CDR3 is TGTGCCAGCAGTTTTAGACAGGGGGGGGCTGAAGCTTTCTTT. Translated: CASSFRQGGAEAFF.

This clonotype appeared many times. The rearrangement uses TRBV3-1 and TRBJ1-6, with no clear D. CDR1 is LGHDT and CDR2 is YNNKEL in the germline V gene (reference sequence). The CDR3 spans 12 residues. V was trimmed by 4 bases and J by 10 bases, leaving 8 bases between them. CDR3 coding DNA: TGTGCCAGCAGCCTCAGCTGGTCACCCCTCCACTTT. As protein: CASSLSWSPLHF.